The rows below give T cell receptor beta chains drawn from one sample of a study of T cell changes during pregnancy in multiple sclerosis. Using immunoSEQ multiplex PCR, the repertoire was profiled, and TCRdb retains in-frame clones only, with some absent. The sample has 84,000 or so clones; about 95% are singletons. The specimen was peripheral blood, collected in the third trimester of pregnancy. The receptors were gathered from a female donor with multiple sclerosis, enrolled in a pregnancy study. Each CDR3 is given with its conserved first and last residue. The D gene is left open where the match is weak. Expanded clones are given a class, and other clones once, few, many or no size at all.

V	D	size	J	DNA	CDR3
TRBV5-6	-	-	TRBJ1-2	TGTGCCAGCAGCTTGGGTCAGGTGAATGGCTACACCTTC	CASSLGQVNGYTF
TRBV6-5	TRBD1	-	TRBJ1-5	TGTGCCAGCAGGGCCGGGACAGGGAGCAATCAGCCCCAGCATTTT	CASRAGTGSNQPQHF
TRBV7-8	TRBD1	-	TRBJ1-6	TGTGCCAGCAGCCAAAGACCGGGACAGCTTAATTCACCCCTCCACTTT	CASSQRPGQLNSPLHF
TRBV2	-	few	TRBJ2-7	TGTGCCAGCATGGTGGTTCTCGGCGAGCAGTACTTC	CASMVVLGEQYF
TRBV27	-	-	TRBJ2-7	TGTGCCAGCAGTCCCCGCGGACAAGTCTACGAGCAGTACTTC	CASSPRGQVYEQYF
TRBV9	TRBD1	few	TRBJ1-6	TGTGCCAGCAGCGGAGGACAGGGGGCGTCTTCACCCCTCCACTTT	CASSGGQGASSPLHF
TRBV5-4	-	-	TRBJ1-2	TGTGCCAGCAGCTTTGGTAGTGGCTACACCTTC	CASSFGSGYTF
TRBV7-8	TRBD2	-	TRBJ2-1	TGTGCCAGCAGCTTAGAGCCAGCGGGGGGGCCTTATGAGCAGTTCTTC	CASSLEPAGGPYEQFF
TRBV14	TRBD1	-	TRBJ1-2	TGTGCCAGCAGCCGGGACAGACATCTTCCGAGGGGCTATGGCTACACCTTC	CASSRDRHLPRGYGYTF
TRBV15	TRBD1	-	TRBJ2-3	TGTGCCACCAGCAGGGACAGGGGGTACACAGATACGCAGTATTTT	CATSRDRGYTDTQYF
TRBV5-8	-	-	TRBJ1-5	TGTGCCAGCAGCTTGTTCCTTGCGGGAAGCAATCAGCCCCAGCATTTT	CASSLFLAGSNQPQHF
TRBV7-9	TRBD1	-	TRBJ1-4	TGTGCCAGCAGCTTAGTTGGGACAGGGGATGAAAAACTGTTTTTT	CASSLVGTGDEKLFF
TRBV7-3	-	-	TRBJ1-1	TGTGCCAGCAGCTCACTCCTGAACACTGAAGCTTTCTTT	CASSSLLNTEAFF
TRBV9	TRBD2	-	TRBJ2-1	TGTGCCAGCAGCGGGACTAGCGGTTACAATGAGCAGTTCTTC	CASSGTSGYNEQFF
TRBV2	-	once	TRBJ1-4	TGTGCCAGCAGTGAATTCGTGAAAGCTGAAAAACTGTTTTTT	CASSEFVKAEKLFF
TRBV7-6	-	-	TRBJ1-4	TGTGCCAGCAGCCCCTTAAGAGGGTCAACTAATGAAAAACTGTTTTTT	CASSPLRGSTNEKLFF
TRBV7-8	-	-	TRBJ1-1	TGTGCCAGCAGCTTCATAGGAGGCACTGAAGCTTTCTTT	CASSFIGGTEAFF
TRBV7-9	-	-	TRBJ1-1	TGTGCCAGCAGCCCCAACCAGGTCGAGTATAGTGGCACTGAAGCTTTCTTT	CASSPNQVEYSGTEAFF
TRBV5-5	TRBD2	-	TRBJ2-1	TGTGCCAGCAGCCCCAAGTATTTGACTAGCGGGGGTAACGAGCAGTTCTTC	CASSPKYLTSGGNEQFF
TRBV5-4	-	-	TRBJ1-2	TGTGCCAGCAGCTCAAAGAAGACAGGCGTTAATAACTATGGCTACACCTTC	CASSSKKTGVNNYGYTF
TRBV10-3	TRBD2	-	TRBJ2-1	TGTGCCATCCGGGGGGAGGGTGAGCAGTTCTTC	CAIRGEGEQFF
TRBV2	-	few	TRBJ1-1	TGTGCCAGCAGTGAAGAGAAAGCAGCTTTCTTT	CASSEEKAAFF
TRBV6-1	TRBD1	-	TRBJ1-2	TGTGCCAGCAGTGCGGAGGGGACAGGGACGGACTATGGCTACACCTTC	CASSAEGTGTDYGYTF
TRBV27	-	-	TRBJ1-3	TGTGCCAGCAGTTTAATCCCTTTGGGAAACACCATATATTTT	CASSLIPLGNTIYF
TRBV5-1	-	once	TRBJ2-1	TGCGCCAGCAGCTCTCCAGATGAGCAGTTCTTC	CASSSPDEQFF
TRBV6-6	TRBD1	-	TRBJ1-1	TGTGCCAGCAGTTTAAATACAGGGGTCGACACTGAAGCTTTCTTT	CASSLNTGVDTEAFF
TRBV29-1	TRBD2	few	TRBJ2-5	TGCAGCGTTGACGGTAGCGGGGGAAAAGAGACCCAGTACTTC	CSVDGSGGKETQYF
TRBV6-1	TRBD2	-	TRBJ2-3	TGTGCCAGCAGTGTTGTCCCAGCGGGGGGGAAAGATACGCAGTATTTT	CASSVVPAGGKDTQYF
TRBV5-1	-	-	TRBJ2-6	TGCGCCAGCAGCTTAGGGGGGGGGCTCGGGGCCAACGTCCTGACTTTC	CASSLGGGLGANVLTF
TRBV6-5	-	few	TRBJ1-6	TGTGCCAGCAGTTACGTCGGTTCACCCCTCCACTTT	CASSYVGSPLHF
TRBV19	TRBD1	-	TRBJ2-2	TGTGCCAGTAGGACGGGCCCCCACCAGGGGGCCTGGAGCGGGGAGCTGTTTTTT	CASRTGPHQGAWSGELFF
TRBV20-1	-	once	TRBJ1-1	TGCAGTGCTCCCGAGGATGAAGCTTTCTTT	CSAPEDEAFF
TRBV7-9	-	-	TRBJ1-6	TGTGCCAGCAGCTTAGACTTGCTACATTCACCCCTCCACTTT	CASSLDLLHSPLHF
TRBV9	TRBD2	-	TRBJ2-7	TGTGCCAGCAGCGACAGTACTAGCGGGGGCGGCGTCCTCTACGAGCAGTACTTC	CASSDSTSGGGVLYEQYF
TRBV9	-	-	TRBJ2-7	TGTGCCAGCAGCGTAGCTACAGGCAGTCCAACCTACGAGCAGTACTTC	CASSVATGSPTYEQYF
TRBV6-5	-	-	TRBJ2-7	TGTGCCAGCAGTTACGAGAGGACATACTCCTACGAGCAGTACTTC	CASSYERTYSYEQYF
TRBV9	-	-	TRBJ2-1	TGTGCCAGCAGCGTAGACATAACAGGCAATGAGCAGTTCTTC	CASSVDITGNEQFF
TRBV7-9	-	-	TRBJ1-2	TGTGCCAGCAGCTTAGATCGTGGCTACACCTTC	CASSLDRGYTF
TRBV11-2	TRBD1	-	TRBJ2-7	TGTGCCAGCAGCTTAGGGGCCAGGGGGAGCTCCTACGAGCAGTACTTC	CASSLGARGSSYEQYF
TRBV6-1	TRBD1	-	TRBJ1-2	TGTGCCAGCAGTGAAAGAGTCCAGGGGGACTATGGCTACACCTTC	CASSERVQGDYGYTF
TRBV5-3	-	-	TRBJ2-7	TGTGCCAGAAGCTTTGTTGTGGGCAGCTACGAGCAGTACTTC	CARSFVVGSYEQYF
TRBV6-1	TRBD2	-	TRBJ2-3	TGTGCCAGCAGTGGGGAAGCGGGGGGGTACACAGATACGCAGTATTTT	CASSGEAGGYTDTQYF
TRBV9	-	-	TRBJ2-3	TGTGCCAGCAGCAACAACAGGGTTTTAGGCACAGATACGCAGTATTTT	CASSNNRVLGTDTQYF
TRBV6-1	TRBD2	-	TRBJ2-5	TGTGCCAGCAGTGAAGGGCGGGGGGGCTGGGAGACCCAGTACTTC	CASSEGRGGWETQYF
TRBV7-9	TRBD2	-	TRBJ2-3	TGTGCCAGCAGCTATTCGGGGGGGACGCAGTATTTT	CASSYSGGTQYF
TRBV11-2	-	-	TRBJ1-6	TGTGCCAGCAGCTTTCGGGTGGAGGGGAATTCACCCCTCCACTTT	CASSFRVEGNSPLHF
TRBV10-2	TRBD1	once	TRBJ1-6	TGCGCCAGCAGTGACCTGGGACAGGCGGGCTCATCACCCCTCCACTTT	CASSDLGQAGSSPLHF
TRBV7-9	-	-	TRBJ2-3	TGTGCCAGCAGCTCATTACGCCCGGGTCCCGCCGCAGATACGCAGTATTTT	CASSSLRPGPAADTQYF
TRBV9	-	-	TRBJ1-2	TGTGCCAGCAGCGTGGAGGGAACTAACTATGGCTACACCTTC	CASSVEGTNYGYTF
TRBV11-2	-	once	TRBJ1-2	TGTGCCAGCAGCCCGGACAGACATTACTATGGCTACACCTTC	CASSPDRHYYGYTF
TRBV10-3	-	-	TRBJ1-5	TGTGCCACTAACAGTGATAGCAATCAGCCCCAGCATTTT	CATNSDSNQPQHF
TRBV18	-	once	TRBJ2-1	TGTGCCAGCTCACCTCCCGCGGAGTTTGAGCAGTTCTTC	CASSPPAEFEQFF
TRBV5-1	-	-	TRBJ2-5	TGCGCCAGCAGCTTGGGACAGATCCAAGAGACCCAGTACTTC	CASSLGQIQETQYF
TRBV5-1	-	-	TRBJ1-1	TGCGCCAGCAGCTTTGAGAAGCACACTGAAGCTTTCTTT	CASSFEKHTEAFF
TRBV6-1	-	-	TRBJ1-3	TGTGCCAGCAGTGAGTTAGCGGGCTCTGGAAACACCATATATTTT	CASSELAGSGNTIYF
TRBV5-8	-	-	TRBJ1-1	TGTGCCAGCAGCGGTACAGCTCGTGGGACTGAAGCTTTCTTT	CASSGTARGTEAFF
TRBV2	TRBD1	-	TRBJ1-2	TGTGCCAGCAGTGACAGGGGGACCTATGGCTACACCTTC	CASSDRGTYGYTF